The clone carrying this T cell receptor beta chain was found a few times. The antigen remains undetermined. PCR was performed using 60 Vbeta and 13 Jbeta primers. Sequencing used immunoSEQ multiplex PCR; TCRdb keeps in-frame clones, though not all of them. The table includes about 170,000 clones, approximately 79% detected once. This sample is drawn from a study of cytomegalovirus exposure and HLA in healthy donors. The overall study: As released early, the data held around 80 million unique TCRs from HLA-typed donors. Study observations and caveats: Clonal expansion, a later analysis showed, was greater in HLA-associated TCR beta chains than in equally common others.

CDR1 and CDR2 (germline): LNHDA, SQIVND (reference sequence). The junction had 7 bases not matched to a gene; V was cut back by 5 bases and J by 2 bases. CDR3 length: 16 amino acids. The receptor's source is a man aged 40-49 years in good health and CMV-seropositive. The sample taken for sequencing was PBMCs. The chain carries TRBV19 and TRBJ2-3, with 10 bases lining up with TRBD2. The DNA for the CDR3 is TGTGCCAGTAGTCCCTCACTAGCGGGATTCACAGATACGCAGTATTTT. Amino acid sequence: CASSPSLAGFTDTQYF.